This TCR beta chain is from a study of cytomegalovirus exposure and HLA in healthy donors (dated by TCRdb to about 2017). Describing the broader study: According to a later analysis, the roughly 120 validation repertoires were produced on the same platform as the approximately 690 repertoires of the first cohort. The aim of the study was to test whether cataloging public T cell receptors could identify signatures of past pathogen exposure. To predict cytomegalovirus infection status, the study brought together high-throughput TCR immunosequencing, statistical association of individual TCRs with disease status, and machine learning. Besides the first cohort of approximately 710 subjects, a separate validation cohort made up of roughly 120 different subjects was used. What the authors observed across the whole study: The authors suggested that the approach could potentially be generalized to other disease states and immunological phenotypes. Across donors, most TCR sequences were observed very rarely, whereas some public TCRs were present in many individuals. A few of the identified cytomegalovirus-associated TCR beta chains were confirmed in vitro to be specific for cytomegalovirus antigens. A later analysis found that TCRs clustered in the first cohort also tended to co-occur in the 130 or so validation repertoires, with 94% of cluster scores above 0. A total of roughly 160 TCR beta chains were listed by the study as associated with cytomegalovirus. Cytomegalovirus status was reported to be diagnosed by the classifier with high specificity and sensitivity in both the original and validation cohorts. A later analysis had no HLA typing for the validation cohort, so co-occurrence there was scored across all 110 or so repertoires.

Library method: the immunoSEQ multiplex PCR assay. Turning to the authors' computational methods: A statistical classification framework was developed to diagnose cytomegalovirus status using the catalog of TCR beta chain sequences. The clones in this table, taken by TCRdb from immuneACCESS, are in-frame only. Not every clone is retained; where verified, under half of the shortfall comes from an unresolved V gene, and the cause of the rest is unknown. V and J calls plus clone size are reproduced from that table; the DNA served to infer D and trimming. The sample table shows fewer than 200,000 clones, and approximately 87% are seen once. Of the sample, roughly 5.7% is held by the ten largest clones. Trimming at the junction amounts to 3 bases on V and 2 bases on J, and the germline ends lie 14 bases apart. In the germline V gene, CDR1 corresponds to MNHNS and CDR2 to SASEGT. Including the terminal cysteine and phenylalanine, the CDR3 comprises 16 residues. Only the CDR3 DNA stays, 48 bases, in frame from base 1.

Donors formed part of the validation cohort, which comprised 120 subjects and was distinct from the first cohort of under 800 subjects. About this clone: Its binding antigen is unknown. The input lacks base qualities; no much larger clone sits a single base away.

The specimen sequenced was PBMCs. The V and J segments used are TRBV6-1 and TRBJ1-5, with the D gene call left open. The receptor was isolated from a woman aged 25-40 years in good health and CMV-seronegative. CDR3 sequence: CASSDWASLGNQPQHF. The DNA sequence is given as TGTGCCAGCAGTGATTGGGCCTCGTTAGGCAATCAGCCCCAGCATTTT.